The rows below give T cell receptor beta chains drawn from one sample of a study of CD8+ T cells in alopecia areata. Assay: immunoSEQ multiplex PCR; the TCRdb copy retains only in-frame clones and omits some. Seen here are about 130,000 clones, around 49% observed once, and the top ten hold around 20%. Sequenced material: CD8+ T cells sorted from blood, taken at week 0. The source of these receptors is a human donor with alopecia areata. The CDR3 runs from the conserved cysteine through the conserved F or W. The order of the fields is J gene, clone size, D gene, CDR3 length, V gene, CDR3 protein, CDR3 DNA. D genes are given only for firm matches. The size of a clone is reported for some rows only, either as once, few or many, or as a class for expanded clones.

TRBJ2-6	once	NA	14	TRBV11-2	CASSTGSGANVLTF	TGTGCCAGCAGCACAGGGTCTGGGGCCAACGTCCTGACTTTC
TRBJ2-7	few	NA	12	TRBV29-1	CSVAEAAYEQYF	TGCAGCGTTGCGGAGGCAGCCTACGAGCAGTACTTC
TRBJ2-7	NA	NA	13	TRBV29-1	CSVVGATVYEQYF	TGCAGCGTTGTCGGAGCGACCGTCTACGAGCAGTACTTC
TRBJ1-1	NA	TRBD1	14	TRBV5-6	CASSLRGLYTEAFF	TGTGCCAGCAGCTTGAGGGGGCTATACACTGAAGCTTTCTTT
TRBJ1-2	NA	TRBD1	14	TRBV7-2	CASSARDRDSGYTF	TGTGCCAGCAGCGCCCGGGACAGGGACTCTGGCTACACCTTC
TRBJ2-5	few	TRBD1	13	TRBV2	CASYPDRDETQYF	TGTGCCAGTTACCCGGACAGGGACGAGACCCAGTACTTC
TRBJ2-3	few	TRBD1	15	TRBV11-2	CASSTGQGHTDTQYF	TGTGCCAGCAGCACCGGACAGGGCCACACAGATACGCAGTATTTT
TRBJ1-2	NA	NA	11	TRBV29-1	CSVDTVDGYTF	TGCAGCGTTGACACAGTTGATGGCTACACCTTC
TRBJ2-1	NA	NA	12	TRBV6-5	CASSDTVLEQFF	TGTGCCAGCAGCGACACGGTCCTAGAGCAGTTCTTC
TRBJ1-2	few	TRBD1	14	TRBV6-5	CASSYGEGAFGYTF	TGTGCCAGCAGTTACGGGGAGGGGGCGTTTGGCTACACCTTC
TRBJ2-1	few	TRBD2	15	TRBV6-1	CASSDKLAGSSEQFF	TGTGCCAGCAGTGACAAACTAGCGGGGTCAAGTGAGCAGTTCTTC
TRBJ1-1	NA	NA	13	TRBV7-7	CASSFRLNTEAFF	TGTGCTAGCAGCTTCCGACTGAACACTGAAGCTTTCTTT
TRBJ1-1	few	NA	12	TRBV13	CASSFQGQEAFF	TGTGCCAGCAGCTTCCAGGGACAAGAAGCTTTCTTT
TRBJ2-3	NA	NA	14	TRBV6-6	CASSPGEGTDTQYF	TGTGCCAGCTCCCCCGGCGAGGGTACAGATACGCAGTATTTT
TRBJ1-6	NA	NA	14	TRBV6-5	CASSSGGTSSPLHF	TGTGCCAGCAGTTCTGGGGGTACAAGTTCACCCCTCCACTTT
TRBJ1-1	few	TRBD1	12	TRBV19	CASSETGVEAFF	TGTGCCAGTAGTGAGACAGGGGTTGAAGCTTTCTTT
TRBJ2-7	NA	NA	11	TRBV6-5	CASIRGYEQYF	TGTGCCAGCATTAGAGGGTACGAGCAGTACTTC
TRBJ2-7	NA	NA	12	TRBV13	CASSSDSYEQYF	TGTGCCAGCAGCTCCGATAGCTACGAGCAGTACTTC
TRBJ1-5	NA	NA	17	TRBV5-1	CASSLVPSGGGNQPQHF	TGCGCCAGCAGCTTGGTTCCTTCGGGGGGCGGCAATCAGCCCCAGCATTTT
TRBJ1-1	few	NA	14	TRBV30	CAWSPDSLNTEAFF	TGTGCCTGGAGTCCGGACAGCTTAAACACTGAAGCTTTCTTT
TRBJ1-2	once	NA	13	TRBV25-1	CASSEGGLKGYTF	TGTGCCAGCAGTGAAGGGGGATTGAAAGGCTACACCTTC
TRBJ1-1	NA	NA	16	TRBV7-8	CASSLGTESLNTEAFF	TGTGCCAGCAGCCTCGGGACCGAGTCACTGAACACTGAAGCTTTCTTT
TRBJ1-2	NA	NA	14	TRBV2	CASSEGYPSYGYTF	TGTGCCAGCAGCGAAGGATACCCGTCCTATGGCTACACCTTC
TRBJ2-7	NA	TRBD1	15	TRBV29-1	CSVTSAGQGDNEQYF	TGCAGCGTGACATCCGCGGGCCAGGGGGATAACGAGCAGTACTTC
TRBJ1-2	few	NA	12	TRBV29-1	CSVEEEKWGYTF	TGCAGCGTTGAAGAGGAAAAATGGGGCTACACCTTC
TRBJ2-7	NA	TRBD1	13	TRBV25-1	CASSAGQGDEQYF	TGTGCCAGCAGTGCGGGACAGGGGGACGAGCAGTACTTC
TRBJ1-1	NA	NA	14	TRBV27	CASSFADLNTEAFF	TGTGCCAGCAGTTTCGCGGACCTGAACACTGAAGCTTTCTTT
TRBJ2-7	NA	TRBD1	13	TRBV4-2	CASGPGQGDEQYF	TGTGCCAGTGGACCAGGACAGGGGGACGAGCAGTACTTC
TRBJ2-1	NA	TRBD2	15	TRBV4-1	CASSLAGGVYNEQFF	TGCGCCAGCAGCCTCGCGGGGGGAGTCTACAATGAGCAGTTCTTC
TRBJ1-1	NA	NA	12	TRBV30	CAWSSGSAEAFF	TGTGCCTGGAGTTCTGGGAGCGCTGAAGCTTTCTTT
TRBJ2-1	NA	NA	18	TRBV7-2	CASSPFEGPVSFNNEQFF	TGTGCCAGCAGCCCTTTCGAGGGGCCAGTCAGTTTTAACAATGAGCAGTTCTTC
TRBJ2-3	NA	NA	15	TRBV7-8	CASTLLVLSTDTQYF	TGTGCCAGCACCTTACTAGTGTTGAGCACAGATACGCAGTATTTT
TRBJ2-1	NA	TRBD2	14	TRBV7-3	CASSSGLAANEQFF	TGTGCCAGCAGCTCCGGACTAGCGGCCAATGAGCAGTTCTTC
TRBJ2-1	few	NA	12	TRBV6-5	CASHGGYNEQFF	TGTGCCAGCCACGGCGGGTACAATGAGCAGTTCTTC
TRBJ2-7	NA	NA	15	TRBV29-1	CSVDSLTGLTYEQYF	TGCAGCGTAGACTCACTAACAGGGCTTACCTACGAGCAGTACTTC
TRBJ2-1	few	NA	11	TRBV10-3	CAISQGDEQFF	TGTGCCATCAGTCAAGGGGATGAGCAGTTCTTC
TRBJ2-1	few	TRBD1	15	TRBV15	CATSSGTGLYNEQFF	TGTGCCACCAGCTCCGGGACAGGGCTTTACAATGAGCAGTTCTTC
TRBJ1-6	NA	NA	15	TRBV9	CASSLGHPGDSPLHF	TGTGCCAGCAGCCTGGGACACCCTGGGGATTCACCCCTCCACTTT
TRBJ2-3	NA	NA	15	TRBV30	CAWSEGPLYTDTQYF	TGTGCCTGGAGTGAGGGTCCCCTTTACACAGATACGCAGTATTTT
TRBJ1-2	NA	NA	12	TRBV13	CASSSSGTPYTF	TGTGCCAGCAGCTCCTCCGGGACGCCGTACACCTTC
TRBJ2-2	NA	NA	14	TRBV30	CAWSLNSYTGELFF	TGTGCCTGGAGCCTAAACAGTTACACCGGGGAGCTGTTTTTT
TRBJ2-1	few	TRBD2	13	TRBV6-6	CASSQAGNNEQFF	TGTGCCAGCAGCCAAGCGGGGAACAATGAGCAGTTCTTC
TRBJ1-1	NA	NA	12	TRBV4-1	CASSQDLRLTFF	TGCGCCAGCAGCCAAGATCTCCGTTTGACTTTCTTT
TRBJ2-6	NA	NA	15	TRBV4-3	CASSQVLSGANVLTF	TGCGCCAGCAGCCAAGTCCTCTCTGGGGCCAACGTCCTGACTTTC
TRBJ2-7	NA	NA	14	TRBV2	CASSDGRGYGEQYF	TGTGCCAGCAGTGATGGCAGGGGTTACGGCGAGCAGTACTTC
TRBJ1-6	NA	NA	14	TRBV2	CASWGVSYNSPLHF	TGTGCCAGCTGGGGTGTCTCCTATAATTCACCCCTCCACTTT
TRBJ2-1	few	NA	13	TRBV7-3	CASSLSGDNEQFF	TGTGCCAGCAGCTTGTCCGGGGACAATGAGCAGTTCTTC
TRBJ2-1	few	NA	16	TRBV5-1	CASSLSGHYSYNEQFF	TGCGCCAGCAGCTTGAGTGGGCATTACTCCTACAATGAGCAGTTCTTC
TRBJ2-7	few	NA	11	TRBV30	CAWSGGGEQYF	TGTGCCTGGAGCGGGGGTGGCGAGCAGTACTTC
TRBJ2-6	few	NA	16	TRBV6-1	CASSEEADSGANVLTF	TGTGCCAGCAGTGAGGAGGCAGACTCTGGGGCCAACGTCCTGACTTTC